What follows are 21 T cell receptor beta chains derived from one specimen sequenced in a study of identical twins. TCRdb itself ran the 5' RACE reads through MiXCR, one entry per CDR3 protein. This table holds under 250,000 distinct CDR3 sequences, roughly 9.4% found once. What was sequenced was memory (CD45RO+) T cells sorted from blood. Receptor source: a woman in her late teens or twenties in good health.

This clonotype was counted a few times. V usage is TRBV10-3 and J usage is TRBJ2-7, with 9 bases lining up with TRBD1. The CDR3 contains 16 residues. The J segment lost 2 bases and the V segment lost 2 bases, leaving 7 bases of the junction unmatched. Germline CDR1 ENHRY, CDR2 SYGVKD. CDR3 coding DNA: TGTGCCATCAGTGAGGGAAGACAGGGGGTAACCTACGAGCAGTACTTC. It encodes CAISEGRQGVTYEQYF.

This clonotype was seen more than once but under ten times. CDR3 sequence (DNA): TGCGCCAGCAGCCCCATTCGGGACTCGAACACCGGGGAGCTGTTTTTT. This encodes CASSPIRDSNTGELFF. The V and J genes are TRBV4-1 and TRBJ2-2; a possible D gene is TRBD2 (6 bases). Germline V gives CDR1 MGHRA, CDR2 YSYEKL. The CDR3 covers 16 residues. V lost 4 bases to trimming and J lost 0 bases, with 12 bases between them.

The rearrangement uses TRBV20-1 and TRBJ1-6; perhaps TRBD1 as D (6 bases). This CDR3 comprises 15 residues. Germline V gives CDR1 DFQATT, CDR2 SNEGSKA (reference sequence). The ends were cut back, 1 base at V and 6 bases at J, with 13 bases in the middle. Here the CDR3 DNA reads TGCAGTGCTAGAGCGAACAGGGTTTTTAATTCACCCCTCCACTTT. Its protein is CSARANRVFNSPLHF.

This clonotype was counted ten times or more. The CDR3 bases are TGTGCCAGCAGCTTAGGGACAGGGAGGGGAAGTGGCTACACCTTC. Amino acid sequence: CASSLGTGRGSGYTF. V usage is TRBV7-2 and J usage is TRBJ1-2; 8 nucleotides match TRBD1. Per the germline V gene, CDR1 is SGHTA and CDR2 is FQGNSA. The CDR3 has 15 amino acids. With 1 base clipped from V and 7 bases from J, the junction kept 8 bases outside the gene matches.

This clonotype was found a few times. The rearrangement links TRBV3-1 to TRBJ2-5, with a possible D match to TRBD2 (5 bases). The CDR3 sequence is 16 residues long. Germline values: CDR1 LGHDT, CDR2 YNNKEL (reference sequence). Trimming removed 4 bases at V and 5 bases at J, with 20 bases between. The CDR3 is CASSLRTGSTRETQYF. As DNA, the CDR3 is TGTGCCAGCAGCCTTCGCACGGGAAGTACCCGTGAGACCCAGTACTTC.

This clonotype was recorded at least ten times. V is TRBV12-3 or TRBV12-4 and J is TRBJ1-2; TRBD1 aligns across 7 bases. Trimming took 4 bases from V and 4 from J; bases not matched to a gene: 3. The CDR3 totals 13 residues. The CDR3 bases are TGTGCCAGCAGTTGGGGACAGAGCTATGGCTACACCTTC. This encodes CASSWGQSYGYTF.

This clonotype appeared many times. The gene calls are TRBV12-3 or TRBV12-4 and TRBJ1-1; D is uncertain. V was trimmed by 7 bases and J by 0 bases, leaving 12 bases between them. The CDR3 contains 14 residues. The CDR3 coding sequence is TGTGCCAGCACCCTAGGACCGATGAACACTGAAGCTTTCTTT. It specifies CASTLGPMNTEAFF.

This chain joins TRBV11-2 and TRBJ2-1; a possible D gene is TRBD1 (6 bases). Germline values: CDR1 SGHAT, CDR2 FQNNGV. This CDR3 comprises 19 residues. Between the trimmed V and J ends, which lost 4 bases and 8 bases, there was a span of 30 bases. DNA for the CDR3: TGTGCCAGCAGCTCCCGAATGGGCAGGGGAATACCCGCCCTTGATGAGCAGTTCTTC. Encoded protein: CASSSRMGRGIPALDEQFF.

The V gene is TRBV20-1, the J gene TRBJ2-3, with D unresolved. The germline gives CDR1 DFQATT, CDR2 SNEGSKA (reference sequence). Trimming left V 7 bases short and J 1 base short, with 15 bases between. This CDR3 is 14 amino acids long. The CDR3 region is CSGTPIYRTDTQYF. In nucleotides, the CDR3 is TGCAGTGGAACCCCCATATACCGCACAGATACGCAGTATTTT.

This rearrangement joins TRBV20-1 to TRBJ2-3; the D is unclear. The CDR3 loop spans 12 amino acids. V was cut by 6 bases and J by 0 bases, with 7 bases left in between. Germline V gene data show CDR1 as DFQATT and CDR2 as SNEGSKA (reference sequence). CDR3 DNA sequence: TGCAGTGCAAGACACAGCACAGATACGCAGTATTTT. Translation: CSARHSTDTQYF.

The chain employs TRBV7-9 and TRBJ2-5; tentatively, D is TRBD2 (6 bases). Trimming took off 1 base at V and 5 bases at J, with 14 bases between the two ends. Germline V gives CDR1 SEHNR, CDR2 FQNEAQ (reference sequence). This CDR3 comprises 15 residues. CDR3 DNA sequence: TGTGCCAGCAGCTTAGAAGGGCTGGGACTGGAGACCCAGTACTTC. Encoded protein: CASSLEGLGLETQYF.

At least ten counts were recorded for this clonotype. J is TRBJ2-7 and V is TRBV12-3 or TRBV12-4; possibly TRBD1 or TRBD2 for D (5 bases each). The CDR3 covers 14 residues. V lost 2 bases to trimming and J lost 7 bases, with 15 bases between them. The CDR3: CASSLRSGTKEQYF. The CDR3 DNA follows: TGTGCCAGCAGTTTAAGGTCAGGGACCAAGGAGCAGTACTTC.

This clonotype occurred a few times. The rearrangement uses TRBV12-3 or TRBV12-4 and TRBJ1-1, with D perhaps matching TRBD1 (5 bases). This CDR3 is built from 17 residues. Trimming left V 2 bases short and J 0 bases short, with 16 bases between. CDR3 amino acids: CASSLNRPGRLNTEAFF. The CDR3 DNA sequence: TGTGCCAGCAGTTTAAACCGTCCGGGACGGTTGAACACTGAAGCTTTCTTT.

CDR3 in DNA: TGTGCCAGCACCCACACCGGGACAGGGGGCTACAATGAGCAGTTCTTC. This encodes CASTHTGTGGYNEQFF. The J gene is TRBJ2-1, the V gene TRBV11-3; TRBD1 agrees at 11 bases. The CDR3 is 16 amino acids. J lost 3 bases, V lost 7 bases, and 8 bases had no gene match. Germline loops: CDR1 SGHNT, CDR2 YENEEA.

The V and J genes are TRBV15 and TRBJ1-5; D is possibly TRBD1 (6 bases). V was trimmed by 0 bases and J by 5 bases, leaving 8 bases between them. Germline values: CDR1 LNHNV, CDR2 YYDKDF (reference sequence). The CDR3 length is 14 residues. The CDR3 spells CATSRDNRDQPQHF. CDR3 DNA: TGTGCCACCAGCAGAGACAACAGGGATCAGCCCCAGCATTTT.

The genes are TRBV5-1 and TRBJ2-7, with unresolved D. The V end lost 0 bases, the J end lost 0 bases, and 10 bases lay between the germline ends. The germline gives CDR1 SGHRS, CDR2 YFSETQ. The CDR3 spans 15 residues. CDR3: CASSLEGLNSYEQYF. The CDR3 bases are TGCGCCAGCAGCTTGGAGGGTCTGAACTCCTACGAGCAGTACTTC.

This clonotype was seen only a few times. The chain couples TRBV6-5 to TRBJ2-2; D is unresolved. Germline values: CDR1 MNHEY, CDR2 SVGAGI. V lost 4 bases to trimming and J lost 0 bases, with 6 bases between them. This CDR3 region has 14 residues. CDR3 in amino acids: CASSSWANTGELFF. In DNA form, the CDR3 reads TGTGCCAGCAGTTCCTGGGCGAACACCGGGGAGCTGTTTTTT.

This sequence joins TRBV20-1 and TRBJ1-1; D unclear. Germline lookup yields CDR1 DFQATT and CDR2 SNEGSKA (reference sequence). Trimming removed 4 bases at V and 5 bases at J, with 17 bases between. CDR3 length: 14 residues. The CDR3 reads CSATFSRAVTEAFF. Written as DNA, the CDR3 is TGCAGTGCTACCTTTTCGAGGGCGGTGACTGAAGCTTTCTTT.

This clonotype was observed many times. The rearrangement links TRBV20-1 to TRBJ2-7, with 7 bases that match TRBD2. V trimming: 3 bases; J trimming: 0 bases; junction bases outside the gene matches: 11. The CDR3 is 16 residues long. The germline V gene encodes CDR1 DFQATT and CDR2 SNEGSKA (reference sequence). This CDR3 reads CSASNVGGIPSYEQYF. The DNA for the CDR3 is TGCAGTGCTAGTAATGTGGGAGGGATTCCCTCCTACGAGCAGTACTTC.

This clonotype was found many times. V is TRBV27 and J is TRBJ2-1; 11 bases map to TRBD2. Per the germline V gene, CDR1 is MNHEY and CDR2 is SMNVEV (reference sequence). The length of the CDR3 is 16 residues. V was clipped by 5 bases and J by 1 base; unmatched bases: 4. In nucleotides, the CDR3 is TGTGCCAGCAGTCTTCTAGCGGGGGGTTCCTACAATGAGCAGTTCTTC. It yields the protein CASSLLAGGSYNEQFF.

The chain couples TRBV28 to TRBJ1-5, with 7 positions matching TRBD1. V was clipped by 5 bases and J by 2 bases; unmatched bases: 9. Germline lookup yields CDR1 MDHEN and CDR2 SYDVKM. The CDR3 covers 16 residues. The CDR3 protein is CASSLVNTGGNQPQHF. CDR3 coding DNA: TGTGCCAGCAGTCTAGTGAATACAGGGGGCAATCAGCCCCAGCATTTT.